The 28 T cell receptor beta chains given below trace back to one sample, sequenced in a study of monozygotic twins with inflammatory bowel disease (dated by TCRdb to the late 2010s). Libraries came from 5' RACE. Sequenced on an Illumina HiSeq 2500. Through TCRdb reprocessing, the reads give one entry per CDR3 protein sequence; DNA is omitted. The table for this sample shows 400,000 or so distinct CDR3 sequences. The top ten clonotypes cover 2.4% of the sample. The sequencing input was blood. Receptors were obtained from a human donor with ulcerative colitis or Crohn's disease, or a healthy co-twin of an affected twin (not recorded which).

This rearrangement joins TRBV12-3 or TRBV12-4 to TRBJ2-5; TCRdb gives TRBD1 as the D gene, but with no DNA this cannot be confirmed. The CDR3 runs 14 residues. The CDR3: CASSPRTAQETQYF.

The V and J genes are TRBV3-1 and TRBJ2-1; TCRdb's assignment of TRBD2 cannot be checked, as there is no DNA. Germline-derived CDR1 and CDR2 are LGHDT and YNNKEL (reference sequence). The CDR3 consists of 15 residues. The CDR3 here is CASSQETSGHNEQFF.

V is TRBV12-3 or TRBV12-4 and J is TRBJ2-3; there is no DNA to check the TCRdb D call of TRBD2. The CDR3 is made up of 18 amino acids. The CDR3 sequence is CASSSTDILAGNPDTQYF.

This chain joins TRBV6-1 and TRBJ2-4. This CDR3 is 15 amino acids long. The germline CDR1 and CDR2 sequences are MNHNS and SASEGT. The CDR3 sequence: CASSPAELAKNIQYF.

The J gene is TRBJ2-2, the V gene TRBV7-9. The CDR3 runs to 14 residues. Germline CDR1 and CDR2: SEHNR and FQNEAQ (reference sequence). This CDR3 reads CASSPMNVAGELFF.

The genes are TRBV11-2 and TRBJ2-3; the D call of TRBD2 rests on TCRdb alone, since no DNA is present to check it. From germline, CDR1 is SGHAT and CDR2 FQNNGV. This CDR3 has 15 residues. CDR3 region: CASSLLVGGTDTQYF.

CDR3 residues: CASSEALIPLPQHF. The genes are TRBV2 and TRBJ1-5; TCRdb's assignment of TRBD1 cannot be checked, as there is no DNA. The CDR3 totals 14 residues. Germline V gene sequence: CDR1 SNHLY, CDR2 FYNNEI.

This chain links TRBV10-3 with TRBJ2-1; TCRdb outputs TRBD1, but without DNA this stays unchecked. The CDR3 runs to 14 residues. Germline V gives CDR1 ENHRY, CDR2 SYGVKD. The CDR3 loop reads CATGGQGVGDEQFF.

This rearrangement joins TRBV11-2 to TRBJ1-2; the D call of TRBD1 rests on TCRdb alone, since no DNA is present to check it. The germline V gene has CDR1 SGHAT and CDR2 FQNNGV. CDR3 size: 13 residues. The CDR3: CASSFSSGGSYTF.

This chain links TRBV7-3 with TRBJ2-2; TCRdb reports TRBD2, a call that lacks DNA to check it against. The germline gives CDR1 SGHTA, CDR2 FQGTGA. The CDR3 spans 16 residues. CDR3 protein: CASSSQGGLISGELFF.

The V gene is TRBV9, the J gene TRBJ2-3; TCRdb calls TRBD1, which cannot be checked without DNA. From germline, CDR1 is SGDLS and CDR2 YYNGEE. The CDR3 runs to 13 residues. CDR3 residues: CASSATGGNTQYF.

This chain links TRBV7-2 with TRBJ2-1; TCRdb proposes TRBD2, but this gene call is untestable without DNA. The germline gives CDR1 SGHTA, CDR2 FQGNSA. The CDR3 is made up of 15 amino acids. The CDR3 reads CASSLVAGGKSEQFF.

The chain is built from TRBV5-4 and TRBJ2-1. From germline, CDR1 is SGHNT and CDR2 YYREEE (reference sequence). This CDR3 spans 14 amino acids. The CDR3 protein is CASSLYTEYNEQFF. Looking up the rest from reference TRBV5-4 and TRBJ2-1 gives the full variable domain: ETGVTQSPTHLIKTRGQQVTLRCSSQSGHNTVSWYQQALGQGPQFIFQYYREEENGRGNFPPRFSGLQFPNYSSELNVNALELDDSALYLCASSLYTEYNEQFFGPGTRLTVL.

This rearrangement joins TRBV7-6 to TRBJ2-3; no DNA is available, so the TRBD1 call from TCRdb remains unchecked. CDR1 SGHVS and CDR2 FNYEAQ come from the germline V gene. The CDR3 is 12 residues long. The CDR3 is CASSLVGQTQYF.

The chain combines TRBV10-3 with TRBJ1-2; TCRdb returns TRBD1, unconfirmable since there is no DNA. The CDR3 is 16 amino acids. Looked up from germline, CDR1 is ENHRY and CDR2 is SYGVKD. This chain's CDR3 is CAISPAQGAPKGDYTF.

This chain connects TRBV20-1 to TRBJ2-2; TCRdb indicates TRBD1, and absent DNA this call remains unverified. The CDR3 has 13 amino acids. The V gene's germline CDR1 is DFQATT and CDR2 SNEGSKA (reference sequence). The CDR3 is CSARVSGTGELFF.

This chain joins TRBV5-1 and TRBJ2-2; TCRdb reports TRBD2, a call that lacks DNA to check it against. This CDR3 spans 16 amino acids. The germline CDR1 and CDR2 sequences are SGHRS and YFSETQ. CDR3 amino acids: CASSFGLASNTGELFF.

CDR3 amino acids: CASSFATGNTEAFF. The rearrangement links TRBV5-5 to TRBJ1-1; TCRdb picks TRBD1, but there is no DNA to check that call. The CDR3 has 14 residues. Germline V CDR1 and CDR2: SGHKS, YYEKEE (reference sequence).

The CDR3 region is CASSSGGKSGNTIYF. The chain recombines TRBV6-1 with TRBJ1-3. The germline V gene has CDR1 MNHNS and CDR2 SASEGT. The length of the CDR3 is 15 residues.

The rearrangement joins TRBV5-1 to TRBJ2-7. The CDR3 totals 12 residues. CDR1 and CDR2 from the germline V gene are SGHRS and YFSETQ. This chain's CDR3 is CASSSMTYEQYF. The full variable domain, in which reference TRBV5-1 and TRBJ2-7 provide the parts outside the CDR3, is KAGVTQTPRYLIKTRGQQVTLSCSPISGHRSVSWYQQTPGQGLQFLFEYFSETQRNKGNFPGRFSGRQFSNSRSEMNVSTLELGDSALYLCASSSMTYEQYFGPGTRLTVT.

V is TRBV11-1 and J is TRBJ2-2; lacking DNA, the TRBD1 call made by TCRdb goes unchecked. The CDR3 sequence is 16 residues long. CDR1 SGHAT and CDR2 FQDESV come from the germline V gene (reference sequence). The CDR3 is CASSPGTTRGTGELFF.

The chain joins TRBV12-5 to TRBJ2-7; the TCRdb D gene call, TRBD2, has no DNA to confirm it. Germline V gives CDR1 LGHNT, CDR2 FRNRAP. The CDR3 is made up of 16 amino acids. CDR3: CASALGASGPYYEQYF.

The V and J genes are TRBV28 and TRBJ2-7; TCRdb designates TRBD1, a call that cannot be tested without DNA. Looked up from germline, CDR1 is MDHEN and CDR2 is SYDVKM. The CDR3 has 18 residues. The chain's CDR3 is CASSSLYPRGPRSYEQYF.

V is TRBV11-1 and J is TRBJ2-1; TCRdb gives TRBD2 as the D gene, but with no DNA this cannot be confirmed. Germline assignment: CDR1 SGHAT and CDR2 FQDESV (reference sequence). This CDR3 has 20 amino acids. CDR3 region: CASSRTRTSGLRPLQDEQFF.

This chain links TRBV12-3 or TRBV12-4 with TRBJ2-1; checking the TCRdb D call of TRBD2 is not possible without DNA. This CDR3 region has 17 residues. CDR3 sequence: CATIWGIAGGPVDEQFF.

The V call is TRBV20-1, the J call TRBJ2-7; lacking DNA, the TRBD1 call made by TCRdb goes unchecked. This CDR3 is 13 amino acids long. Per germline, CDR1 DFQATT and CDR2 SNEGSKA (reference sequence). The CDR3 loop is CSADGLPSGEQYF.

The chain combines TRBV10-3 with TRBJ2-3. CDR3 length: 13 amino acids. Germline CDR1 is ENHRY and CDR2 is SYGVKD. This CDR3 reads CAISVAGTDTQYF.

V gene TRBV4-2 combines with J gene TRBJ1-4; there is no DNA to check the TCRdb D call of TRBD1. This CDR3 is 17 amino acids long. Germline loops: CDR1 LGHNA, CDR2 YNFKEQ. CDR3 loop: CASSQEEGRGANEKLFF.